This T cell receptor beta chain came from a study of beta chain features in type 1 diabetes. Every bit of the isolated RNA underwent reverse transcription, so sequencing read expressed TCRB transcripts. Produced via immunoSEQ multiplex PCR; TCRdb's table is partial and in-frame only. The table lists almost 350,000 clones, 15% to 20% of them singletons, with under 0.055% in the top ten. With V trimmed by 3 bases and J by 7 bases, 3 bases remained unmatched. Germline V gene sequence: CDR1 SGHRS, CDR2 YFSETQ. The CDR3 has 13 residues. This sequence joins TRBV5-1 and TRBJ2-1, with TRBD1 identical over 8 bases. The sequence derives from a woman between 18 and 30 years old in good health. Specimen: naive CD4+ T cells from blood. The DNA for the CDR3 is TGCGCCAGCAGCTCAGGACAGGGAAATGAGCAGTTCTTC. It translates to CASSSGQGNEQFF.